The T cell receptor beta chain described here comes from a study of cytomegalovirus exposure and HLA in healthy donors. Study context: An earlier analysis found roughly 110 million unique TCR beta sequences from around 180 million T cells. The study's findings and limits: The classifier reportedly diagnosed cytomegalovirus status with high sensitivity and specificity.

PCR was performed using 60 Vbeta and 13 Jbeta primers. Some clones are missing from TCRdb's copy, which holds only in-frame ones; the method was immunoSEQ multiplex PCR. The table records around 160,000 clones, 73% of them present only once. With 1 base clipped from V and 5 bases from J, the junction kept 8 bases outside the gene matches. CDR1 MNHNS and CDR2 SASEGT come from the germline V gene. The CDR3 sequence is 16 residues long. This clone was recorded a few times. Its target is not known. The clonotype comes from a woman aged 18-30 years in good health and CMV-seronegative. The sequenced material came from PBMCs. The J gene is TRBJ2-3, the V gene TRBV6-1; 8 bases agree with TRBD2. The CDR3 DNA reads TGTGCCAGCAGTGAAGAGGTAGCGGGGTTCTTAGATACGCAGTATTTT. It codes for CASSEEVAGFLDTQYF.